This entry concerns a single T cell receptor beta chain. What it binds is unknown. This specimen comes from a study of shared clonotypes between healthy human individuals. Study results and limitations: Relative to their counterparts shared across all four donors, non-shared clonotypes exhibited diminished generation probabilities.

Germline CDR1 is LNHNV and CDR2 is YYDKDF (reference sequence). CDR3 length: 17 amino acids. The trim removed 8 bases at V and 1 base at J, leaving 12 bases unmatched. The protocol was immunoSEQ multiplex PCR, while the TCRdb copy is restricted to in-frame clones and leaves out a portion. The table has nearly 2 million clones, approximately 95% seen once. Naive-designated CD8 cells lacked CD45RO, were positively enriched for CCR7, and omitted terminally differentiated effector memory CD45RA+ cells. All donors were healthy HIV-negative adults lacking recent acute infections or vaccinations. The rearrangement joins TRBV15 to TRBJ2-4; 9 bases align to TRBD1. Sequencing used naive CD8+ T cells sorted from blood. The receptor comes from a man aged 18-30 years in good health. The DNA of the CDR3 is TGTGCCACCGGGGGACAGGGTACCCCGTACGCCAAAAACATTCAGTACTTC. The encoded protein is CATGGQGTPYAKNIQYF.